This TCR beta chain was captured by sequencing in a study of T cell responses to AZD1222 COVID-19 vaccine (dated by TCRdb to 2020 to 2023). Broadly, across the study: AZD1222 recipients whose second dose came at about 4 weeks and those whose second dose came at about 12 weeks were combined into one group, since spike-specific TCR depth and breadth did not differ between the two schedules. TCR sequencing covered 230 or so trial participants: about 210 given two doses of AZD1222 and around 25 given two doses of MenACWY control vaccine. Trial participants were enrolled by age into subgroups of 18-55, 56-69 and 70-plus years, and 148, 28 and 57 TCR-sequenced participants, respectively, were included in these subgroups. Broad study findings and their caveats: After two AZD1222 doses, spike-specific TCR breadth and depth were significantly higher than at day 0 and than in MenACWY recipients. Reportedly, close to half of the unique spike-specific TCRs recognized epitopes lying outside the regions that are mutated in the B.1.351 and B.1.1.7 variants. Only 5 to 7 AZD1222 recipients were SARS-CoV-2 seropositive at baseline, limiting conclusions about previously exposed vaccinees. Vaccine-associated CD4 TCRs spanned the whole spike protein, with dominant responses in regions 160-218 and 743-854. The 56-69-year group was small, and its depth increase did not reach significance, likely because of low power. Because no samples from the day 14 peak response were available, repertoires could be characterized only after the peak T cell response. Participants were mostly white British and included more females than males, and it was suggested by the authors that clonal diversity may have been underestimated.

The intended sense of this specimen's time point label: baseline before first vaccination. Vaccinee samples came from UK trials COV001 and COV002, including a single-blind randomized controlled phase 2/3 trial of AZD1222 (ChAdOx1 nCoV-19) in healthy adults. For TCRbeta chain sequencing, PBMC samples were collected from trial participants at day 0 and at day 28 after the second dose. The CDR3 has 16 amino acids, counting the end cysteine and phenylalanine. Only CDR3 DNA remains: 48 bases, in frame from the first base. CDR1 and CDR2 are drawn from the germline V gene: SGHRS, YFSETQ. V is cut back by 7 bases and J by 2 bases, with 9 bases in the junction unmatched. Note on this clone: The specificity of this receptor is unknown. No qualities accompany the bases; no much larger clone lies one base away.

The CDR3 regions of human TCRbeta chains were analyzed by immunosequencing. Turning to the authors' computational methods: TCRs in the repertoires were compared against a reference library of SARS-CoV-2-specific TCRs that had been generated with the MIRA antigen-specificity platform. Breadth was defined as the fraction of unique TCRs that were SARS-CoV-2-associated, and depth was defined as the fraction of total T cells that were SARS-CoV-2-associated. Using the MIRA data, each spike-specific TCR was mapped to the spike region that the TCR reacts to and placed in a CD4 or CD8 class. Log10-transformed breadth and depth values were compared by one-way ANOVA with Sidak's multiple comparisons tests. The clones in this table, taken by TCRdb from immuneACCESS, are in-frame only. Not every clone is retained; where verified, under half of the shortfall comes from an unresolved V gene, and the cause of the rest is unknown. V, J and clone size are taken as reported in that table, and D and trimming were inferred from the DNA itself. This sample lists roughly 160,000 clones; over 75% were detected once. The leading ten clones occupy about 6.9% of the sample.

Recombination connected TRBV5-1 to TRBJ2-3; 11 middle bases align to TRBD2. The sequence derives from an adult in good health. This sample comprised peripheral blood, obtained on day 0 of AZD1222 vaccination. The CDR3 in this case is CASRHQTSGDTDTQYF. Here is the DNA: TGCGCCAGCCGCCACCAGACTAGCGGGGACACAGATACGCAGTATTTT.